This is a list of T cell receptor beta chains from one sample in a study of blood T cell repertoires in COVID-19. Sequenced by immunoSEQ multiplex PCR; TCRdb stores in-frame clones only, minus some. In the table there are about 160,000 clones, roughly 93% of which are singletons. Sequencing was done on a sample of peripheral blood. Source of these receptors: a woman aged 60-75 years with COVID-19, enrolled during active disease. Each CDR3 is given without its conserved first and last residue.

V gene	J gene	CDR3 protein
TRBV19	TRBJ1-5	ASGPGTGGAYYQPQH
TRBV7-7	TRBJ2-1	ASSPTTGSSYNEQF
TRBV6-5	TRBJ1-2	ASSYGQTANYGYT
TRBV25-1	TRBJ2-2	ASSMSTGATGELF
TRBV29-1	TRBJ2-3	SVARSPAGGSTDTQY
TRBV2	TRBJ2-1	ASKGHEQF
TRBV7-9	TRBJ2-7	ASSLDAAYYSYEQY
TRBV7-3	TRBJ1-3	ASSSTGGKSGNTIY
TRBV19	TRBJ1-1	ASSPSTGGRTEAF
TRBV5-4	TRBJ1-3	ASSLEGTAGNTIY
TRBV4-3	TRBJ1-6	ASSQVNHYSPLH
TRBV2	TRBJ2-2	ASSEAPLTGMHTGELF
TRBV27	TRBJ2-4	ASSFSGAKNIQY
TRBV12-3/TRBV12-4	TRBJ1-1	ASSFYDTEAF
TRBV27	TRBJ1-6	ASTRSSGTGAFSGSPLH
TRBV3-1/TRBV3-2	TRBJ1-2	ASSQDRDRGRRYGYT
TRBV19	TRBJ2-2	ASNRGRNTGELF
TRBV13	TRBJ1-1	ASSFRVTEAF
TRBV7-2	TRBJ2-3	ASSFPGSQDTQY
TRBV5-1	TRBJ2-1	ASSLVGLDSYNEQF
TRBV12-3/TRBV12-4	TRBJ1-1	ASSLGVNTEAF
TRBV2	TRBJ1-5	ATADRPRGGFQPQH
TRBV11-1	TRBJ2-3	ASSLLGSVDTQY
TRBV14	TRBJ2-2	ASSQVRGRHGELF
TRBV9	TRBJ1-2	ASSDRDNYGYT
TRBV5-1	TRBJ2-3	ASSLVGHDTDTQY
TRBV6-1	TRBJ2-7	ASSEERDGSYEQY
TRBV4-1	TRBJ1-2	ASSRLQGSGYGYT
TRBV10-3	TRBJ2-1	AISRNRDNEQF
TRBV29-1	TRBJ2-2	SGGQGPGELF
TRBV6-5	TRBJ1-5	ASSLQGNSNQPQH
TRBV5-4	TRBJ2-7	ASRPDRSSYEQY
TRBV6-5	TRBJ1-2	ASSYWSGKGYT
TRBV11-2	TRBJ1-1	ASSLSDMRVTEAF
TRBV9	TRBJ1-1	ASSVSPGNTEAF
TRBV5-1	TRBJ2-3	ASSAGGATDTQY
TRBV18	TRBJ2-2	ASSPAQGNTGELF
TRBV24-1	TRBJ2-3	ATSDFEPSGLYISTDTQY
TRBV7-8	TRBJ1-6	ASSLDRGGGSPLH
TRBV19	TRBJ2-1	ASTSLNEQF
TRBV28	TRBJ1-2	ASRSWTGGLYGYT
TRBV4-1	TRBJ2-2	ASSQPGGGTGELF
TRBV11-1	TRBJ2-7	ASSLLDRGDEQY
TRBV5-4	TRBJ2-3	ASSLRGGRTDTQY
TRBV29-1	TRBJ1-1	SVELTANTEAF
TRBV3-1/TRBV3-2	TRBJ1-4	ASSQPSGTGGVKLF
TRBV4-3	TRBJ2-2	ASSQDTAGGELF
TRBV4-1	TRBJ1-1	ASSPGQGGTEAF
TRBV19	TRBJ1-5	ASSRDGGGENQPQH
TRBV4-1	TRBJ1-1	ASSREAPLDTEAF
TRBV4-1	TRBJ1-2	ASSQEDRRNYGYT
TRBV4-3	TRBJ1-1	ASSQDFPGRGNTEAF
TRBV7-3	TRBJ1-6	ASSLEGNSPLH
TRBV4-2	TRBJ2-5	ASSPAQTSGGWGETQY